This T cell receptor (beta chain) was sequenced in a study of T cell responses to AZD1222 COVID-19 vaccine. Data came from immunoSEQ multiplex PCR; TCRdb stores just in-frame clones and leaves some out. The sample includes some 150,000 clones, 92% seen only once; the top ten take about 3.6%. General study points: Repertoires were collected only later (after the peak T cell response had occurred). Regions 160-218 and 743-854 dominated among vaccine-associated CD4 TCRs spanning spike.

As regards this clone: The target antigen is unknown.

This specimen was peripheral blood, taken 28 days after the second AZD1222 dose. The TCR comes from an adult who received the AZD1222 COVID-19 vaccine.

CDR3 sequence reads: CATSDPESYEQYF. In DNA form, the CDR3 reads TGTGCCACCAGTGACCCTGAAAGCTACGAGCAGTACTTC. The J gene is TRBJ2-7, the V gene TRBV24-1; D ambiguous. Trimming took off 4 bases at V and 3 bases at J, with 9 bases between the two ends. The CDR3 sequence is 13 residues long. CDR1 and CDR2 from the germline V gene are KGHDR and SFDVKD.